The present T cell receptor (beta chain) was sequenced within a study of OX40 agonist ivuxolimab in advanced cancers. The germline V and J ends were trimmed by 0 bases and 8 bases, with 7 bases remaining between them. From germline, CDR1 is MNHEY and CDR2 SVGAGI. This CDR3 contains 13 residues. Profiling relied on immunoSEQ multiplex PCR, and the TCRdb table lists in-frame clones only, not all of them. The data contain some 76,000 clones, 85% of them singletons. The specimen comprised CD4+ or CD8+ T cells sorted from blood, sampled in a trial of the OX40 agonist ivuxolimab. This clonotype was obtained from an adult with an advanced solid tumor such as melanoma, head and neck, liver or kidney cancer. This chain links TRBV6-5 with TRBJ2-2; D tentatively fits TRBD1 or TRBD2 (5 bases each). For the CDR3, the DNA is TGTGCCAGCAGTTACTCGGGGGAGGGGGAGCTGTTTTTT. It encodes CASSYSGEGELFF.